Following are 26 T cell receptor beta chains from one sample sequenced in a study of T cell changes during pregnancy in multiple sclerosis. TCRdb's copy holds only in-frame clones and misses some; the assay was immunoSEQ multiplex PCR. The sample shows about 42,000 clones, 87% of them seen only once. The sample here was CD4+ T cells from peripheral blood mononuclear cells, taken after pregnancy. The origin of the receptors is a female donor with multiple sclerosis, enrolled in a pregnancy study.

This chain uses TRBV7-9 with TRBJ2-5; the match to TRBD1 covers 9 bases. This CDR3 region has 15 residues. V shed 5 bases and J 5 bases; nucleotides not matched to a gene: 9. The germline gives CDR1 SEHNR, CDR2 FQNEAQ (reference sequence). CDR3 sequence reads: CASSRYRGHWETQYF. The CDR3 coding sequence is TGTGCCAGCAGCCGCTACAGGGGGCATTGGGAGACCCAGTACTTC.

The chain carries TRBV19 and TRBJ1-1; 7 positions agree with TRBD1. Germline CDR1 LNHDA, CDR2 SQIVND (reference sequence). With 6 bases clipped from V and 7 bases from J, the junction kept 5 bases outside the gene matches. This CDR3 is built from 12 residues. The CDR3 reads CASRSTGIEAFF. The DNA of the CDR3 is TGTGCCAGTAGATCGACAGGGATTGAAGCTTTCTTT.

V gene TRBV5-8 combines with J gene TRBJ1-1; possible D gene TRBD1, 6 bases. The CDR3 extends over 16 amino acids. Trimming pared 4 bases from V and 1 base from J, leaving 17 bases between. Germline V gives CDR1 SGHTS, CDR2 YDEGEE. The CDR3 DNA reads as TGTGCCAGCAGCCCAACCGGGACATCTCCGAACACTGAAGCTTTCTTT. Its protein is CASSPTGTSPNTEAFF.

This clone showed up just a few times. The chain employs TRBV19 and TRBJ2-2; TRBD2 matches 11 bases. CDR3 length: 15 residues. J was trimmed by 8 bases and V by 7 bases; bases with no gene match: 9. Per germline, CDR1 LNHDA and CDR2 SQIVND (reference sequence). The CDR3: CASISGSGGAGELFF. The CDR3 nucleotides read TGTGCCAGTATCTCGGGTAGCGGGGGGGCAGGGGAGCTGTTTTTT.

This chain links TRBV5-1 with TRBJ2-3; D unclear. Germline V gene lookup returns CDR1 SGHRS and CDR2 YFSETQ. CDR3 length equals 17 residues. Trimming cost V 0 bases and J 5 bases, with 19 bases left between them. CDR3 loop: CASSLGVSSSMRDTQYF. Here the CDR3 DNA reads TGCGCCAGCAGCTTGGGGGTGTCGAGTAGCATGAGAGATACGCAGTATTTT.

This clone has just one count. The chain couples TRBV5-1 to TRBJ2-7; tentative D call: TRBD2 (6 bases). Trimming left V 4 bases short and J 5 bases short, with 16 bases between. Germline V gives CDR1 SGHRS, CDR2 YFSETQ. The CDR3 covers 14 residues. In nucleotides, the CDR3 is TGCGCCAGCAGCCCTTCCGGAGGGTTGAACGAGCAGTACTTC. Its protein product is CASSPSGGLNEQYF.

This clone was recorded once. One end of the junction is discordant with germline, which a read error may explain. The genes are TRBV7-2 and TRBJ2-7; TRBD1 aligns across 7 bases. Germline loops: CDR1 SGHTA, CDR2 FQGNSA. This CDR3 region has 12 residues. The CDR3 DNA sequence: TGTGCCAGCAGCCCCGGGGCACAGGGGCTGAACTTC. Its translation: CASSPGAQGLNF. The complete variable domain, with remaining parts taken from reference TRBV7-2 and TRBJ2-7, reads GAGVSQSPSNKVTEKGKDVELRCDPISGHTALYWYRQSLGQGLEFLIYFQGNSAPDKSGLPSDRFSAERTGGSVSTLTIQRTQQEDSAVYLCASSPGAQGLNFGPGTRLTVT.

This clone was seen just once. The V and J genes are TRBV18 and TRBJ2-1; D may be TRBD1 (6 bases). With 3 bases removed from V and 5 bases from J, the gap between germline ends came to 11 bases. Germline V CDR1 and CDR2: KGHSH, LQKENI. This CDR3 is built from 14 residues. CDR3 DNA: TGTGCCAGCTCACCTTTACAGGGCGACAATGAGCAGTTCTTC. This codes for CASSPLQGDNEQFF.

The chain uses TRBV19 and TRBJ2-3; 8 bases agree with TRBD2. The CDR3 sequence is 15 residues long. With V trimmed by 10 bases and J by 4 bases, 13 bases remained unmatched. Germline loops: CDR1 LNHDA, CDR2 SQIVND (reference sequence). The chain's CDR3 is CATKPRGGQSDTQYF. The CDR3 region has the DNA TGTGCCACTAAACCTCGGGGGGGGCAGTCAGATACGCAGTATTTT.

V is TRBV19 and J is TRBJ2-1; 7 bases fit TRBD2. The CDR3 totals 14 residues. CDR1 is LNHDA and CDR2 is SQIVND in the germline V gene (reference sequence). The J segment lost 8 bases and the V segment lost 6 bases, leaving 10 bases of the junction unmatched. The CDR3 coding sequence is TGTGCCAGTAGCCCGAGGGGAGGGGAGGATGAGCAGTTCTTC. Translation: CASSPRGGEDEQFF.

The V gene is TRBV5-6, the J gene TRBJ1-3; TRBD1 agrees at 8 bases. The CDR3 has 17 residues. From germline, CDR1 is SGHDT and CDR2 YYEEEE. The ends lost 0 bases at V and 4 bases at J; junction bases unmatched: 9. CDR3 DNA sequence: TGTGCCAGCAGCTTGGCCTTGGGCAGGGGGCTCGGAAACACCATATATTTT. Protein sequence: CASSLALGRGLGNTIYF.

The chain employs TRBV27 and TRBJ2-7; D perhaps matches TRBD1 (5 bases). Germline CDR1 and CDR2: MNHEY and SMNVEV (reference sequence). Trimming took off 2 bases at V and 7 bases at J, with 18 bases between the two ends. The CDR3 is made up of 15 amino acids. The CDR3 DNA is TGTGCCAGCAGTTTAAAAGGGGTCCCGGGCCCAGAGCAGTACTTC. Translated: CASSLKGVPGPEQYF.

For the CDR3, the DNA is TGTGCCAGCAGTTTAAAACCGGGACTAGCGGCGGGAGGAGATACGCAGTATTTT. Protein product: CASSLKPGLAAGGDTQYF. This chain uses TRBV27 with TRBJ2-3; the match to TRBD2 covers 11 bases. The CDR3 is 18 residues long. The germline gives CDR1 MNHEY, CDR2 SMNVEV (reference sequence). V trimming: 2 bases; J trimming: 5 bases; junction bases outside the gene matches: 12.

The V call is TRBV5-1, the J call TRBJ2-1; 11 nucleotides agree with TRBD2. With 3 bases clipped from V and 0 bases from J, the junction kept 11 bases outside the gene matches. The CDR3 has 19 residues. The germline V gene has CDR1 SGHRS and CDR2 YFSETQ. CDR3 region: CASSSRPLAGESSYNEQFF. CDR3 sequence (DNA): TGCGCCAGCAGCTCCCGACCACTAGCGGGGGAGAGCTCCTACAATGAGCAGTTCTTC.

V gene TRBV10-3 combines with J gene TRBJ2-6, with a weak D call TRBD1 (5 bases). The CDR3 is 19 amino acids. From germline, CDR1 is ENHRY and CDR2 SYGVKD. V lost 0 bases, J lost 0 bases, and 15 bases lay in between. The CDR3 DNA reads as TGTGCCATCAGTGAGTCCCTAGGCAGGGTTATCTCTGGGGCCAACGTCCTGACTTTC. This sequence encodes CAISESLGRVISGANVLTF.

The CDR3 DNA reads as TGTGCCAGCAGTATGAGCCACGTTGGGCCCCAGCATTTT. This sequence encodes CASSMSHVGPQHF. The rearrangement uses TRBV28 and TRBJ1-5, with D unresolved. The CDR3 has 13 residues. The germline V gene encodes CDR1 MDHEN and CDR2 SYDVKM. Trimming took 5 bases from V and 9 from J, leaving 14 bases between them.

The gene calls are TRBV19 and TRBJ1-5; D might be TRBD1 (6 bases). The CDR3 totals 14 residues. Germline V CDR1 and CDR2: LNHDA, SQIVND (reference sequence). V shed 8 bases and J shed 0 bases, with 11 bases lying between them. The CDR3 DNA reads as TGTGCCAGTTCGGACAGAGATAGCAATCAGCCCCAGCATTTT. Translated, it gives CASSDRDSNQPQHF.

The chain combines TRBV4-3 with TRBJ2-1; D perhaps matches TRBD2 (6 bases). The CDR3 extends over 14 amino acids. Germline-derived CDR1 and CDR2 are LGHNA and YSLEER. Trimming removed 4 bases from V and 9 bases from J, with 16 bases in between. The CDR3 protein is CASSPGLVGSEQFF. DNA for the CDR3: TGCGCCAGCAGCCCAGGACTGGTCGGGAGTGAGCAGTTCTTC.

This rearrangement joins TRBV7-6 to TRBJ1-2; 7 nucleotides line up with TRBD1. The CDR3 spans 15 residues. Germline CDR1 and CDR2: SGHVS and FNYEAQ. Trimming removed 2 bases from V and 5 bases from J; junction bases left unmatched: 8. The DNA for the CDR3 is TGTGCCAGCAGCTTACCGGACAGGCTTCCTTATGGCTACACCTTC. Its protein product is CASSLPDRLPYGYTF. Full variable domain (remainder filled in from reference TRBV7-6 and TRBJ1-2): GAGVSQSPRYKVTKRGQDVALRCDPISGHVSLYWYRQALGQGPEFLTYFNYEAQQDKSGLPNDRFSAERPEGSISTLTIQRTEQRDSAMYRCASSLPDRLPYGYTFGSGTRLTVV.

The rearrangement uses TRBV4-1 and TRBJ2-1; 14 nucleotides line up with TRBD2. J gave up 8 bases and V 3 bases, and 3 bases lay outside the gene matches. Germline V lookup: CDR1 MGHRA, CDR2 YSYEKL. The CDR3 totals 15 residues. The CDR3 DNA is TGCGCCAGCAGCCAGGGACTAGCGGGGGACGATGAGCAGTTCTTC. Amino acid sequence: CASSQGLAGDDEQFF.

This clone was detected only a few times. The chain recombines TRBV13 with TRBJ1-1; D remains ambiguous. This CDR3 is 11 amino acids long. Germline V gives CDR1 PRHDT, CDR2 FYEKMQ (reference sequence). V lost 5 bases, J lost 1 base, and 2 bases lay in between. The CDR3 loop is CASSRNTEAFF. In nucleotides, the CDR3 is TGTGCCAGCAGCCGGAACACTGAAGCTTTCTTT.

The rearrangement uses TRBV19 and TRBJ1-1; 8 bases align to TRBD1. The CDR3 is 15 residues long. V lost 3 bases to trimming and J lost 3 bases; unmatched junction nucleotides: 6. In germline, CDR1 is LNHDA, CDR2 SQIVND (reference sequence). For the CDR3, the DNA is TGTGCCAGTAGTATGGACAGGGTTGTTGACACTGAAGCTTTCTTT. As protein: CASSMDRVVDTEAFF. The full variable domain, its missing parts supplied by reference TRBV19 and TRBJ1-1, is DGGITQSPKYLFRKEGQNVTLSCEQNLNHDAMYWYRQDPGQGLRLIYYSQIVNDFQKGDIAEGYSVSREKKESFPLTVTSAQKNPTAFYLCASSMDRVVDTEAFFGQGTRLTVV.

The chain joins TRBV6-4 to TRBJ2-3, with a tentative D call TRBD2 (5 bases). Trimming took off 4 bases at V and 2 bases at J, with 7 bases between the two ends. CDR3 length: 13 amino acids. Germline assignment: CDR1 MRHNA and CDR2 SNTAGT. DNA for the CDR3: TGTGCCAGCAGTGTGGAGGACACAGATACGCAGTATTTT. Protein: CASSVEDTDTQYF.

This clone was detected once. The gene calls are TRBV30 and TRBJ2-6; TRBD2 might be the D (5 bases). Germline loops: CDR1 GTSNPN, CDR2 SVGIG (reference sequence). CDR3 size: 14 residues. Trimming shortened V by 2 bases and J by 1 base, and 6 bases separated the two germline ends. Here the CDR3 reads CAWSRRSGANVLTF. The CDR3 DNA follows: TGTGCCTGGAGTCGGAGGTCTGGGGCCAACGTCCTGACTTTC.

The chain links TRBV5-1 to TRBJ2-2, with TRBD1 matching over 7 bases. Losses at the gene ends were 3 bases for V and 5 bases for J; bases not matched to a gene: 10. Germline CDR1 is SGHRS and CDR2 is YFSETQ. This CDR3 is built from 16 residues. CDR3 coding DNA: TGCGCCAGCAGCTCCTCCGGGACAGACCTTACCGGGGAGCTGTTTTTT. Its protein is CASSSSGTDLTGELFF.

The rearrangement links TRBV6-6 to TRBJ1-5; D unclear. CDR3 length: 16 residues. The germline V and J ends were trimmed by 6 bases and 1 base, with 16 bases remaining between them. Germline CDR1 MNHNY, CDR2 SVGAGI (reference sequence). In DNA form, the CDR3 reads TGTGCCAGCAGGGACCAAGCGAGGGTGAGCAATCAGCCCCAGCATTTT. Translated: CASRDQARVSNQPQHF.